A selection of T cell receptor beta chains follows, all from one sample in a study of blood T cell repertoires in COVID-19. The table came from immunoSEQ multiplex PCR; TCRdb's copy has only in-frame clones and leaves some out. The table lists roughly 150,000 clones, approximately 81% of them singletons. Material: peripheral blood. The receptors shown here come from a woman in her fifties or sixties with COVID-19, enrolled during active disease. Each CDR3 is given with its conserved first and last residue. D genes are given only for firm matches. Not all rows give a size; the values are once, few, many and, for expanded clones, a class.

abundance	v_gene	j_gene	d_gene	CDR3nt	CDR3aa
-	TRBV30	TRBJ1-2	-	TGTGCCTGGAGTGTATACACCTCAGGCTACACCTTC	CAWSVYTSGYTF
once	TRBV6-5	TRBJ1-3	-	TGTGCCAGCACCTCTAGGGGTCACGGAAACACCATATATTTT	CASTSRGHGNTIYF
-	TRBV6-5	TRBJ2-1	TRBD2	TGTGCCAGCAGCCTTAGCGGGGGGTCCTACAATGAGCAGTTCTTC	CASSLSGGSYNEQFF
few	TRBV5-5	TRBJ2-1	TRBD2	TGTGCCAGCAGCTTGCGACTAGCGGGGGTCTCCTACAATGAGCAGTTCTTC	CASSLRLAGVSYNEQFF
-	TRBV5-1	TRBJ1-6	-	TGCGCCAGCAGCTTGGGACAGAGAAATTCACCCCTCCACTTT	CASSLGQRNSPLHF
-	TRBV5-1	TRBJ2-1	TRBD2	TGCGCCAGCAGCTTGGCTATACTAGCGGGAGGGTCGGCTGAGCAGTTCTTC	CASSLAILAGGSAEQFF
-	TRBV5-6	TRBJ1-4	TRBD1	TGTGCCAGCAGCTCCCGGGACAGGGGGCACCGACTCGGTGAAAAACTGTTTTTT	CASSSRDRGHRLGEKLFF
-	TRBV6-5	TRBJ1-1	-	TGTGCCAGCAGTTACAGGCAGGGGCGAAGAGGGAGTGAAGCTTTCTTT	CASSYRQGRRGSEAFF
once	TRBV29-1	TRBJ1-1	TRBD1	TGCAGCACCTGGGACAGGGGTCGGGACACTGAAGCTTTCTTT	CSTWDRGRDTEAFF
-	TRBV27	TRBJ1-2	TRBD1	TGTGCCAGCACCCCCCTACCGGGACAGCAGAATGGCTACACCTTC	CASTPLPGQQNGYTF
-	TRBV5-4	TRBJ2-2	TRBD1	TGTGCCAGCAGCTGGGACAGGGGTATTAGCGGGGAGCTGTTTTTT	CASSWDRGISGELFF
-	TRBV6-1	TRBJ2-5	-	TGTGCCAGCAGTGAAAACAGGGCCCCACAAGAGACCCAGTACTTC	CASSENRAPQETQYF
-	TRBV30	TRBJ1-1	-	TGTGCCTGGAGTCCGAGTCCGGGGACTGAAGCTTTCTTT	CAWSPSPGTEAFF
-	TRBV6-2/TRBV6-3	TRBJ1-1	-	TGTGCCAGCAGCCTCAAGAGGGAAGCTTTCTTT	CASSLKREAFF
-	TRBV6-6	TRBJ1-3	TRBD1	TGTGCCAGCAGTACCCGGGACAGGGGAAACACCATATATTTT	CASSTRDRGNTIYF
-	TRBV11-3	TRBJ2-1	TRBD2	TGTGCCAGCAGCTTAGATCCCCCCGCCCTAGCGGGGGGGCCCACTTATGAGCAGTTCTTC	CASSLDPPALAGGPTYEQFF
-	TRBV5-1	TRBJ1-5	-	TGCGCCAGCAGCCCCACAGGGCCCCTCAATCAGCCCCAGCATTTT	CASSPTGPLNQPQHF
-	TRBV27	TRBJ2-3	TRBD2	TGTGCCAGCAGTGCCGGGACTAGCGGGGGAACTGTATATTTT	CASSAGTSGGTVYF
-	TRBV6-1	TRBJ1-2	-	TGTGCCAGCAGTGAAGCCCACAGTAACTATGGCTACACCTTC	CASSEAHSNYGYTF
-	TRBV7-8	TRBJ2-3	TRBD2	TGTGCCAGCAGCCCCGGGACTAGCGGGGGACTCACAGATACGCAGTATTTT	CASSPGTSGGLTDTQYF
-	TRBV30	TRBJ1-2	TRBD1	TGTGCCTGGGGACAGGCACGGGGCTACACCTTC	CAWGQARGYTF
-	TRBV19	TRBJ2-1	-	TGTGCCATTTGGCGGGCCCGCACCTACAATGAGCAGTTCTTC	CAIWRARTYNEQFF
few	TRBV6-2/TRBV6-3	TRBJ1-5	-	TGTGCCAGCAGTTTCCTCGACTCCTCGAATCAGCCCCAGCATTTT	CASSFLDSSNQPQHF
-	TRBV29-1	TRBJ1-1	-	TGCAGCGCACTGGGAGGGGTGGAAATGAACACTGAAGCTTTCTTT	CSALGGVEMNTEAFF
-	TRBV19	TRBJ1-2	-	TGTGCCAGTAGTATCCTCCAGCGACGTAACTATGGCTACACCTTC	CASSILQRRNYGYTF
-	TRBV18	TRBJ1-4	-	TGTGCCAGCTCACACCAGAAGAATGAAAAACTGTTTTTT	CASSHQKNEKLFF
-	TRBV7-3	TRBJ1-6	-	TGTGCCAGCAGCTTAACAGGGGATAATTCACCCCTCCACTTT	CASSLTGDNSPLHF
-	TRBV6-1	TRBJ2-1	TRBD2	TGTGCCAGCAGTGAAAATCTAGCGGGAGCAATATTCACGGGCAATGAGCAGTTCTTC	CASSENLAGAIFTGNEQFF
-	TRBV3-1/TRBV3-2	TRBJ1-5	-	TGTGCCAGCAGCCAAGGAGGGCAGCCCCAGCATTTT	CASSQGGQPQHF
-	TRBV14	TRBJ1-4	-	TGTGCCAGCAGCCAAGCCAGCCGCGGAAAACTGTTTTTT	CASSQASRGKLFF